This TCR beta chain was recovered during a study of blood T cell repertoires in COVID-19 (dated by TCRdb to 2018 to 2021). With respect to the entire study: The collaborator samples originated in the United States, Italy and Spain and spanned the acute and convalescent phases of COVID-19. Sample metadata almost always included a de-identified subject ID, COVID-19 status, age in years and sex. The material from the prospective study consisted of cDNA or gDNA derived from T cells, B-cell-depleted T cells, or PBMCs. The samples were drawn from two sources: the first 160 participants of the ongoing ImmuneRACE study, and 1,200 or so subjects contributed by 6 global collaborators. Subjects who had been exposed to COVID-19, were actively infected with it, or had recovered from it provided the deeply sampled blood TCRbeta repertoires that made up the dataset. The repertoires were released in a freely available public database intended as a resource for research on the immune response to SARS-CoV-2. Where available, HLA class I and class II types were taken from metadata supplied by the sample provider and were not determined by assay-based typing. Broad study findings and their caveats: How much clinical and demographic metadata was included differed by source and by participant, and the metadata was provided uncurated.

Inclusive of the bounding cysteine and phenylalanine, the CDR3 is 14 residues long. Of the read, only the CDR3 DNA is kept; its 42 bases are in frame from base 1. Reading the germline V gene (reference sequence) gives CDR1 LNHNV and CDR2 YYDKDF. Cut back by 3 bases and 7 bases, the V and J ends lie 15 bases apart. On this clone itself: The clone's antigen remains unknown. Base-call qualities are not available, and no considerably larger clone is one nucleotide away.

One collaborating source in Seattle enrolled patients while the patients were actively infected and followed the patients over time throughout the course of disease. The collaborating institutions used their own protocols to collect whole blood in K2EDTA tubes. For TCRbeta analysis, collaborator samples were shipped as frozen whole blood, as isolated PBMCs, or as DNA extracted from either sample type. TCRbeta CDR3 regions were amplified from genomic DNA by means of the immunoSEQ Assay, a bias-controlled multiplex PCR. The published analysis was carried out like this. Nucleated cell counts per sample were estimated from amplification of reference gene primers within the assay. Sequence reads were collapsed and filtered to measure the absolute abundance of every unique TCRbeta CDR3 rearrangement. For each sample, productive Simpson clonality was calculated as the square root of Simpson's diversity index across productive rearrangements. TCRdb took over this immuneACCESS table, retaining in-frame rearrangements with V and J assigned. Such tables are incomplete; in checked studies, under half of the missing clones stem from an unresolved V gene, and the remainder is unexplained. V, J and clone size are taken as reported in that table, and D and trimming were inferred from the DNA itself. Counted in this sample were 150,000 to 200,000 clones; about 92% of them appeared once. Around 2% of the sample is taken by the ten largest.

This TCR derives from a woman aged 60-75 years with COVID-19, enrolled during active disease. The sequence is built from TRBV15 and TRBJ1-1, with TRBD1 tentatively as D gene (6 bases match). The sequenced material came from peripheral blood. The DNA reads TGTGCCACCAGCAGCACAGGGTACCCTGATGAAGCTTTCTTT. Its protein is CATSSTGYPDEAFF.